This TCR beta chain was identified during a study of OX40 agonist ivuxolimab in advanced cancers. Assay used: immunoSEQ multiplex PCR; TCRdb lists only in-frame clones, some missing. The sample includes about 79,000 clones, approximately 94% seen only once; the top ten take around 9.6%. The study's findings and limits: CD4+ T cells averaged fewer expanded clones than CD8+ T cells.

With respect to this clone: Its antigen is unknown.

V was clipped by 6 bases and J by 5 bases; unmatched bases: 5. CDR3 length: 14 residues. Germline V gene lookup returns CDR1 KGHSH and CDR2 LQKENI. This chain links TRBV18 with TRBJ2-5, with 11 bases aligning to TRBD1. The sample here was CD4+ or CD8+ T cells sorted from blood, taken in a trial of the OX40 agonist ivuxolimab. The sequence was obtained from an adult with an advanced solid tumor such as melanoma, head and neck, liver or kidney cancer. The CDR3 DNA is TGTGCCAGCTCCCCGGACAGGGGGCGCGAGACCCAGTACTTC. Translation gives CASSPDRGRETQYF. The full variable domain, rest sourced from reference TRBV18 and TRBJ2-5, is NAGVMQNPRHLVRRRGQEARLRCSPMKGHSHVYWYRQLPEEGLKFMVYLQKENIIDESGMPKERFSAEFPKEGPSILRIQQVVRGDSAAYFCASSPDRGRETQYFGPGTRLLVL.